Shown below are 9 T cell receptor beta chains from a single sample sequenced in a study of cytomegalovirus exposure and HLA in healthy donors. The PCR was carried out with 60 Vbeta primers and 13 Jbeta primers. Data came from immunoSEQ multiplex PCR; TCRdb stores just in-frame clones and leaves some out. The repertoire holds around 120,000 clones, with around 69% as singletons. What was sequenced was PBMCs. The receptors originated from a man aged 50 or older in good health and CMV-seropositive.

The V call is TRBV7-9, the J call TRBJ2-7, with 10 bases aligning to TRBD1. The CDR3 length is 14 residues. V lost 6 bases to trimming and J lost 2 bases; unmatched junction nucleotides: 4. CDR1 and CDR2 (germline): SEHNR, FQNEAQ (reference sequence). The CDR3 nucleotides are TGTGCCAGCAGTCCCGGACAGGGGGCCTACGAGCAGTACTTC. As protein: CASSPGQGAYEQYF.

This clone showed up just a few times. The chain is built from TRBV2 and TRBJ2-5; 9 bases match TRBD1. The V gene's germline CDR1 is SNHLY and CDR2 FYNNEI. The ends lost 6 bases at V and 5 bases at J; junction bases unmatched: 4. The CDR3 is 13 residues long. The CDR3: CASSLTGGETQYF. CDR3 nucleotides: TGTGCCAGCAGCCTGACAGGGGGGGAGACCCAGTACTTC. Together with reference TRBV2 and TRBJ2-5, the CDR3 gives the full variable domain: EPEVTQTPSHQVTQMGQEVILRCVPISNHLYFYWYRQILGQKVEFLVSFYNNEISEKSEIFDDQFSVERPDGSNFTLKIRSTKLEDSAMYFCASSLTGGETQYFGPGTRLLVL.

This rearrangement joins TRBV7-9 to TRBJ1-1; D is possibly TRBD1 (6 bases). V lost 5 bases, J lost 6 bases, and 16 bases lay in between. This CDR3 is 14 amino acids long. Germline CDR1 reads SEHNR; CDR2 reads FQNEAQ (reference sequence). The CDR3 sequence: CASSPIKQGAEAFF. The CDR3 nucleotides read TGTGCCAGCAGCCCCATAAAACAGGGAGCTGAAGCTTTCTTT.

This chain joins TRBV5-8 and TRBJ1-1, with a tentative D call TRBD1 (5 bases). Germline CDR1 SGHTS, CDR2 YDEGEE. The CDR3 extends over 14 amino acids. With 5 bases removed from V and 8 bases from J, the gap between germline ends came to 19 bases. CDR3 nucleotides: TGTGCCAGCAGTCTACCCCGGGGGACCCCCGAAGCTTTCTTT. Protein: CASSLPRGTPEAFF. The variable domain in full, completed from reference TRBV5-8 and TRBJ1-1, reads EAGVTQSPTHLIKTRGQQATLRCSPISGHTSVYWYQQALGLGLQFLLWYDEGEERNRGNFPPRFSGRQFPNYSSELNVNALELEDSALYLCASSLPRGTPEAFFGQGTRLTVV.

The chain couples TRBV29-1 to TRBJ1-5, with a possible D match to TRBD1 (5 bases). Trimming cost V 3 bases and J 11 bases, with 14 bases left between them. CDR1 is SQVTM, CDR2 ANQGSEA, per germline. The CDR3 is 12 residues long. The CDR3, as DNA: TGCAGCGTTGAGACAGTCGGAGGGACCCAGCATTTT. This encodes CSVETVGGTQHF.

The chain employs TRBV30 and TRBJ2-7; TRBD1 aligns across 12 bases. The V and J ends lost 0 bases and 2 bases, in that order; junction bases with no gene match: 2. This CDR3 spans 15 amino acids. Germline V gene sequence: CDR1 GTSNPN, CDR2 SVGIG (reference sequence). CDR3 sequence (DNA): TGTGCCTGGAGTGTTGGGACAGGGGGCGCCTACGAGCAGTACTTC. The encoded protein is CAWSVGTGGAYEQYF.

CDR3: CASSAPVSSYEQYF. CDR3 sequence (DNA): TGTGCCAGCAGTGCTCCGGTTAGCTCCTACGAGCAGTACTTC. The V gene is TRBV2, the J gene TRBJ2-7; D ambiguous. The CDR3 runs to 14 residues. CDR1 is SNHLY and CDR2 is FYNNEI in the germline V gene. Trimming pared 4 bases from V and 0 bases from J, leaving 10 bases between.

The V and J genes are TRBV7-6 and TRBJ1-4; the D gene is possibly TRBD1 (5 bases). This CDR3 has 16 amino acids. V lost 1 base, J lost 0 bases, and 9 bases lay in between. Germline assignment: CDR1 SGHVS and CDR2 FNYEAQ. For the CDR3, the DNA is TGTGCCAGCAGCTTAGAGACAGTTGCAACTAATGAAAAACTGTTTTTT. Translating it yields CASSLETVATNEKLFF.

The chain carries TRBV7-2 and TRBJ2-5; a possible D gene is TRBD2 (7 bases). Germline-derived CDR1 and CDR2 are SGHTA and FQGNSA. CDR3 length: 13 residues. V shed 2 bases and J shed 4 bases, with 8 bases lying between them. CDR3 region: CASSLRGGETQYF. The CDR3 DNA sequence: TGTGCCAGCAGCTTAAGGGGGGGAGAGACCCAGTACTTC. Using reference TRBV7-2 and TRBJ2-5 for the parts outside the CDR3, the full variable domain is GAGVSQSPSNKVTEKGKDVELRCDPISGHTALYWYRQSLGQGLEFLIYFQGNSAPDKSGLPSDRFSAERTGGSVSTLTIQRTQQEDSAVYLCASSLRGGETQYFGPGTRLLVL.